This T cell receptor beta chain derives from a study of blood T cell repertoires in COVID-19. The overall study: Italy, Spain and the United States were the sources of the convalescent and acute COVID-19 samples.

CDR1 and CDR2 from the germline V gene are SGHVS and FQNEAQ. This CDR3 contains 13 residues. V was shortened by 5 bases and J by 2 bases, with 9 bases between the two germline ends. A few counts support this clone. Here immunoSEQ multiplex PCR was the method, and the copy in TCRdb shows in-frame clones only, minus some. Of about 240,000 clones detected, approximately 85% appear once; the ten largest clones hold 9% to 15%. The V call is TRBV7-8, the J call TRBJ1-2; D is perhaps TRBD1 (5 bases). The sequenced material came from peripheral blood. The TCR was taken from an elderly man with acute or convalescent COVID-19. The CDR3 loop reads CASSVQGNYGYTF. Written as DNA, the CDR3 is TGTGCCAGCAGCGTGCAGGGAAACTATGGCTACACCTTC.